Listed here are 3 T cell receptor beta chains from one sample, sequenced in a study of Ad26.COV2.S vaccination and SARS-CoV-2 variants. The sample's treatment: roughly 20 received Ad26.COV2.S at low or high dose, single or two shots; roughly 5 received placebo; per-sample allocation not given. Sampling was done on day 63 after the first vaccine or placebo injection. Here immunoSEQ multiplex PCR was the method, and the copy in TCRdb shows in-frame clones only, minus some. In the table there are some 640,000 clones, around 89% of which are singletons. The sample was peripheral blood, taken in a trial of Ad26.COV2.S vaccine versus placebo. The receptors were gathered from a person between 18 and 65 years old who received the Ad26.COV2.S COVID-19 vaccine or a placebo.

The J gene is TRBJ1-4, the V gene TRBV5-6; TRBD1 matches 7 bases. This CDR3 is built from 13 residues. Germline assignment: CDR1 SGHDT and CDR2 YYEEEE. V was clipped by 0 bases and J by 7 bases; unmatched bases: 0. The CDR3 loop is CASSLGTGEKLFF. The DNA for the CDR3 is TGTGCCAGCAGCTTGGGGACAGGTGAAAAACTGTTTTTT.

The chain combines TRBV6-2 or TRBV6-3 with TRBJ2-5, with D perhaps matching TRBD2 (7 bases). The ends were cut back, 5 bases at V and 7 bases at J, with 20 bases in the middle. Germline V lookup: CDR1 MNHEY, CDR2 SVGEGT. This CDR3 comprises 15 residues. In DNA form, the CDR3 reads TGTGCCAGCAGTAGTTCCGGGGGGCGCCTGGGGACCCAGTACTTC. This sequence encodes CASSSSGGRLGTQYF.

The chain's CDR3 is CASSPSGVNTEAFF. Written as DNA, the CDR3 is TGTGCCAGCAGCCCCTCAGGGGTTAACACTGAAGCTTTCTTT. The rearrangement links TRBV4-2 to TRBJ1-1; possible D gene TRBD1, 6 bases. Germline CDR1 and CDR2: LGHNA and YNFKEQ. Trimming pared 4 bases from V and 2 bases from J, leaving 11 bases between. CDR3 length: 14 residues.